This TCR beta chain was found in a study of shared clonotypes between healthy human individuals. This clone has just one count. Assay used: immunoSEQ multiplex PCR; TCRdb lists only in-frame clones, some missing. This table holds about 1.1 million clones, 70% to 85% found once. This sequence originates from a young man in good health. Some clones in this sample may be carry-over from other donors' samples. The sample consisted of memory CD4+ T cells from PBMCs. Subset described: CD45RA-negative fraction.

The CDR3 DNA sequence: TGTGCCAGCTCACCAGTGTACCAAGAGACCCAGTACTTC. This sequence encodes CASSPVYQETQYF. The chain links TRBV18 to TRBJ2-5; D not certain. Germline CDR1 and CDR2: KGHSH and LQKENI. The CDR3 is 13 amino acids. V was cut by 2 bases and J by 0 bases, with 4 bases left in between. The full variable domain, with the rest looked up from reference TRBV18 and TRBJ2-5, is NAGVMQNPRHLVRRRGQEARLRCSPMKGHSHVYWYRQLPEEGLKFMVYLQKENIIDESGMPKERFSAEFPKEGPSILRIQQVVRGDSAAYFCASSPVYQETQYFGPGTRLLVL.